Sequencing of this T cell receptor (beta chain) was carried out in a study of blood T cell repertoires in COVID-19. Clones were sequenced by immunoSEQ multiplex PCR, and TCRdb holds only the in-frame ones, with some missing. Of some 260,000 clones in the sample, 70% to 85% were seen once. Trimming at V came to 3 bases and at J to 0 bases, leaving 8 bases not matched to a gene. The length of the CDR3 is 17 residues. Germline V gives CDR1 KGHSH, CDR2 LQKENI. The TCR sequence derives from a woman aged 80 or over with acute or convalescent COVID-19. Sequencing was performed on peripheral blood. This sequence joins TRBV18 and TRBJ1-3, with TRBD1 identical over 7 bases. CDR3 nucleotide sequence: TGTGCCAGCTCACCGGGGAGACAGGGTCCCTCTGGAAACACCATATATTTT. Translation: CASSPGRQGPSGNTIYF. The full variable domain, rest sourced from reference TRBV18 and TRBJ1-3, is NAGVMQNPRHLVRRRGQEARLRCSPMKGHSHVYWYRQLPEEGLKFMVYLQKENIIDESGMPKERFSAEFPKEGPSILRIQQVVRGDSAAYFCASSPGRQGPSGNTIYFGEGSWLTVV.